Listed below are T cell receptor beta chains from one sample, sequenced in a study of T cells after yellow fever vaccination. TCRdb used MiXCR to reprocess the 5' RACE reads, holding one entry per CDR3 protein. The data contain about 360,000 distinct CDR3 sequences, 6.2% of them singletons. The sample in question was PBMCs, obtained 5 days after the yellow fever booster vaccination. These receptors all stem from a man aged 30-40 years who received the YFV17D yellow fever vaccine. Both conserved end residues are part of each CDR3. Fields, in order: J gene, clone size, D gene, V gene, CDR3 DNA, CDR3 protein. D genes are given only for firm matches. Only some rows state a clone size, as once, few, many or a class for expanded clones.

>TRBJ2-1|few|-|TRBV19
TGTGCCAGTAGTTTAAAAAGCTCCTACAATGAGCAGTTCTTC
CASSLKSSYNEQFF
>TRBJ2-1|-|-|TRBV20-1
TGCAGTGCTAGAACTTACAACGGGATTCCGGATGAGCAGTTCTTC
CSARTYNGIPDEQFF
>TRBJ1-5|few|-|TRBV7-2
TGTGCCAGCAGCTTAAATGTAGGACGGGGAAATCAGCCCCAGCATTTT
CASSLNVGRGNQPQHF
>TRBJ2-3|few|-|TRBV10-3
TGTGCCACCTCAGGGAGGGGGCGGTTGCAGTATTTT
CATSGRGRLQYF
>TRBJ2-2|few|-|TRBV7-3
TGTGCCAGCAGTTATATACCGAACACCGGGGAGCTGTTTTTT
CASSYIPNTGELFF
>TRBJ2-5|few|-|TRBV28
-
CASSSSLETQYF
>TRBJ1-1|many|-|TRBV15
TGTGCCACCAGCATGAACAGAGCGAACACTGAAGCTTTCTTT
CATSMNRANTEAFF
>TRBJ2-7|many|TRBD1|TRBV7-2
TGTGCCAGCAGCTCGACGGGACAGGGGTTCGAGCAGTACTTC
CASSSTGQGFEQYF
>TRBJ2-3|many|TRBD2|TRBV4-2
TGTGCCAGCAGCCAAAAAGGCGGGACTAGCGGGAGGGATACGCAGTATTTT
CASSQKGGTSGRDTQYF
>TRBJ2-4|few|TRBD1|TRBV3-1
TGTGCCAGCAGCGAGGGACAGCTCCGCTTAGCCAAAAACATTCAGTACTTC
CASSEGQLRLAKNIQYF
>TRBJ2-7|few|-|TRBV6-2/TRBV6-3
TGTGCCAGCAGTTACGAACTTAACGAGCAGTACTTC
CASSYELNEQYF
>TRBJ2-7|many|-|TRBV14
TGTGCCAGCAGCTACACAGCCGGCTACGAGCAGTACTTC
CASSYTAGYEQYF
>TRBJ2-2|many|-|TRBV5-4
TGTGCCAGCAGCCCCGGGACAAGGGACACCGGGGAGCTGTTTTTT
CASSPGTRDTGELFF
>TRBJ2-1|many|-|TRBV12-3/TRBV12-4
TGTGCCAGCAGTAAACAGTGGGCCAGCTCCTACAATGAGCAGTTCTTC
CASSKQWASSYNEQFF
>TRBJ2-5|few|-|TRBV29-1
TGCAGCGCAGAACAGGGTTTGGAGACCCAGTACTTC
CSAEQGLETQYF
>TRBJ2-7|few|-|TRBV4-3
TGCGCCAGCAGCCAGACCTACTCCTCCGGGGAGCAGTACTTC
CASSQTYSSGEQYF
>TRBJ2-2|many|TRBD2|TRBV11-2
TGTGCCAGCAGCCCTAGCGGGAGGTCCACCGGGGAGCTGTTTTTT
CASSPSGRSTGELFF
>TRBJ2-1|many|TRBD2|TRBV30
TGTGCCTGGAGTATCACTCGGACTAGCGGGAGCTACAATGAGCAGTTCTTC
CAWSITRTSGSYNEQFF
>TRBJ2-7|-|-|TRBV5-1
TGCGCCAGCAGCCCCCATGGTCCGAGCGACTACGAGCAGTACTTC
CASSPHGPSDYEQYF
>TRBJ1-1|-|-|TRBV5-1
TGCGCCAGCAGCTTTGACAGACCCACTGAAGCTTTCTTT
CASSFDRPTEAFF
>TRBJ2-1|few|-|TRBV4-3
TGCGCCAGCAGCCAAGTTTTGGCGGATGAGCAGTTCTTC
CASSQVLADEQFF
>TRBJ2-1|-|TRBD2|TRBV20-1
TGCAGTGCTCGATCTAGCGGGAGGGCCAATGAGCAGTTCTTC
CSARSSGRANEQFF
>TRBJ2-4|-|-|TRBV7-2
TGTGCCAGCAGCCCGGCGAACATTCAGTACTTC
CASSPANIQYF
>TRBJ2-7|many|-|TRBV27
TGTGCCAGCAGTTTATCTATGGCCTCACTCTACGAGCAGTACTTC
CASSLSMASLYEQYF
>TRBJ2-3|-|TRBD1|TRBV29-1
TGCAGCGTTGTTCCCCAGGGGGCAGGCACAGATACGCAGTATTTT
CSVVPQGAGTDTQYF
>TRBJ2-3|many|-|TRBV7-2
TGTGCCAGCAGCTTAGCCCCCGCTCTAGCGGCCCAAGGAAAGGGGGTAACGCAGTATTTT
CASSLAPALAAQGKGVTQYF
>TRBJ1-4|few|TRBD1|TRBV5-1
TGCGCCAGCAGCGGAGGGGGACAGTTTAATGAAAAACTGTTTTTT
CASSGGGQFNEKLFF
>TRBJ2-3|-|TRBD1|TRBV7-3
TGTGCCAGCAGCTCGACCGGGACAGATGCTGCAGATACGCAGTATTTT
CASSSTGTDAADTQYF
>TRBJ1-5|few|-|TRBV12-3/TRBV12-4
TGTGCCAGCAGTTCAGGTCAGGGTAGCAATCAGCCCCAGCATTTT
CASSSGQGSNQPQHF
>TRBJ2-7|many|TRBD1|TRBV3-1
TGTGCCAGCAGCCGCAGGGGGATGATCTACGAGCAGTACTTC
CASSRRGMIYEQYF
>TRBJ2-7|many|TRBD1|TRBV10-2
TGCGCCAGCAAATCCGGGACAGACTACGAGCAGTACTTC
CASKSGTDYEQYF
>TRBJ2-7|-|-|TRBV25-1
TGTGCCAGCAGTGATTCCCCCTGGTCCTACGAGCAGTACTTC
CASSDSPWSYEQYF
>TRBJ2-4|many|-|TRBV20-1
TGCAGTGCTAGACCCGGGACGCTAGCCAAAAACATTCAGTACTTC
CSARPGTLAKNIQYF
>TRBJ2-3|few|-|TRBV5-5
TGTGCCAGCAGCGCCGGGACCGAAACAGATACGCAGTATTTT
CASSAGTETDTQYF